The rows below give T cell receptor beta chains drawn from one sample of a study of cytomegalovirus exposure and HLA in healthy donors. Using immunoSEQ multiplex PCR, the repertoire was profiled, and TCRdb retains in-frame clones only, with some absent. The sample lists 100,000 to 150,000 clones, 85% to 90% occurring once. The material sequenced was PBMCs. These receptors originate from a woman in her late teens or twenties in good health and CMV-seronegative. Each CDR3 is given with its conserved first and last residue. D genes are given only for firm matches. Some rows mark clone size as missing; the rest say once, few, many or name a class of expanded clone.

cdr3_aa	cdr3_nt	clone_size	d_call	v_call	j_call
CASSQADRELNGYTF	TGTGCCAGCAGCCAAGCTGACAGGGAGCTTAATGGCTACACCTTC	NA	TRBD1	TRBV4-2	TRBJ1-2
CASRTTGGQETQYF	TGTGCCAGCAGAACGACAGGGGGCCAAGAGACCCAGTACTTC	once	TRBD1	TRBV28	TRBJ2-5
CASSHRDSYEQYF	TGTGCCAGCAGCCACAGGGACTCCTACGAGCAGTACTTC	few	NA	TRBV27	TRBJ2-7
CASKVPETSTDTQYF	TGCGCCAGCAAGGTACCTGAGACTAGCACAGATACGCAGTATTTT	NA	NA	TRBV5-1	TRBJ2-3
CASLPRTGEAYNEQFF	TGTGCCAGCTTACCCCGGACAGGAGAGGCTTACAATGAGCAGTTCTTC	NA	TRBD1	TRBV18	TRBJ2-1
CASSTRRILSNQPQHF	TGTGCCAGCAGCACAAGGCGGATACTAAGCAATCAGCCCCAGCATTTT	NA	NA	TRBV21-1	TRBJ1-5
CASSGGSSPTDTQYF	TGTGCCAGCAGCGGGGGCAGTTCACCCACAGATACGCAGTATTTT	NA	NA	TRBV4-2	TRBJ2-3
CASSYSRLAGEYEQFF	TGTGCCAGCAGTTACTCACGACTAGCGGGAGAGTATGAGCAGTTCTTC	NA	TRBD2	TRBV6-5	TRBJ2-1
CASSEIGLGASNEQFF	TGCGCCAGCAGTGAGATAGGACTAGGGGCCTCCAATGAGCAGTTCTTC	NA	TRBD2	TRBV10-2	TRBJ2-1
CASSSTGPDLQFF	TGTGCCAGCAGTTCAACCGGTCCCGATTTGCAGTTCTTC	NA	NA	TRBV7-9	TRBJ2-1
CASSLRGLGSYEQYF	TGTGCCAGCAGTTTAAGGGGACTAGGGTCTTACGAGCAGTACTTC	NA	TRBD2	TRBV27	TRBJ2-7
CASSLKLDTGELFF	TGTGCCAGCAGTTTAAAACTAGACACCGGGGAGCTGTTTTTT	NA	NA	TRBV27	TRBJ2-2
CASSYTGESGDEQFF	TGCGCCAGCAGTTATACAGGGGAGAGTGGCGATGAGCAGTTCTTC	NA	TRBD1	TRBV5-1	TRBJ2-1
CASSLDLWDRNYGYTF	TGTGCCAGCAGCTTAGATCTGTGGGACAGGAACTATGGCTACACCTTC	NA	TRBD1	TRBV11-2	TRBJ1-2
CASSYAGGYNEQFF	TGTGCCAGCAGTTACGCGGGAGGGTACAATGAGCAGTTCTTC	NA	TRBD2	TRBV6-6	TRBJ2-1
CASNKYLGTGSAVTEAFF	TGTGCCAGCAACAAATACCTCGGGACAGGGAGTGCGGTCACTGAAGCTTTCTTT	once	TRBD1	TRBV7-9	TRBJ1-1
CASRPRQGATEAFF	TGTGCCAGCAGACCTCGACAGGGGGCCACTGAAGCTTTCTTT	once	TRBD1	TRBV6-5	TRBJ1-1
CAWNPAVRGNTIYF	TGTGCCTGGAACCCAGCGGTTCGGGGAAACACCATATATTTT	NA	NA	TRBV30	TRBJ1-3
CAWSPGQGGDRWFF	TGTGCCTGGAGTCCAGGACAGGGAGGGGATCGATGGTTCTTC	NA	NA	TRBV30	TRBJ2-1
CAWSADMNTEAFF	TGTGCCTGGAGTGCAGACATGAACACTGAAGCTTTCTTT	few	NA	TRBV30	TRBJ1-1